The rows below give T cell receptor beta chains drawn from one sample of a study of immune heterogeneity within non-small cell lung tumors. Each CDR3 protein is one row after TCRdb ran MiXCR on the multiplex PCR reads. Of around 19,000 distinct CDR3 sequences listed, roughly 30% were seen once; the top ten hold roughly 4%. Material for sequencing was lung tumor tissue. The receptors come from a man between 35 and 55 years old with non-small cell lung cancer. Both conserved end residues are part of each CDR3. D genes are given only for firm matches. The size field is filled for only some rows; it gives once, few, many or a size class.

j_call: TRBJ2-2; v_call: TRBV2; d_call: TRBD2; clone_size: few; cdr3_nt: TGTGCCAACAGTGACCCCAGCGGGGGGAACACCGGGGAGCTGTTTTTT; cdr3_aa: CANSDPSGGNTGELFF
j_call: TRBJ2-7; v_call: TRBV5-6; d_call: .; clone_size: .; cdr3_nt: TGTGCCAGCAGCGTCGGAAGCTCCTACGAGCAGTACTTC; cdr3_aa: CASSVGSSYEQYF
j_call: TRBJ1-2; v_call: TRBV19; d_call: .; clone_size: many; cdr3_nt: TGTGCCAGTAGTATTCGGCGTCCAACCCAGGGTCCTGGCTACACCTTC; cdr3_aa: CASSIRRPTQGPGYTF
j_call: TRBJ2-7; v_call: TRBV7-2; d_call: TRBD1; clone_size: .; cdr3_nt: TGTGCCAGCAGCTTCCCTGGGACAGGCCGGAACGAGCAGTACTTC; cdr3_aa: CASSFPGTGRNEQYF
j_call: TRBJ1-2; v_call: TRBV6-6; d_call: .; clone_size: few; cdr3_nt: TGTGCCAGCAGTTACCGGCGGGGGAGCTATGGCTACACCTTC; cdr3_aa: CASSYRRGSYGYTF
j_call: TRBJ2-1; v_call: TRBV6-2/TRBV6-3; d_call: TRBD2; clone_size: .; cdr3_nt: TGTGCCAGTGAAGCGCTAGCGGGAGCCTTCAGTAGCTCCTACAATGAGCAGTTCTTC; cdr3_aa: CASEALAGAFSSSYNEQFF
j_call: TRBJ2-5; v_call: TRBV15; d_call: .; clone_size: few; cdr3_nt: TGTGCCACCAGCAGGGAGGGGGAGACCCAGTACTTC; cdr3_aa: CATSREGETQYF
j_call: TRBJ2-1; v_call: TRBV28; d_call: TRBD2; clone_size: .; cdr3_nt: TGTGCCAGCGCAGCGGGAGTGGATGAGCAGTTCTTC; cdr3_aa: CASAAGVDEQFF
j_call: TRBJ2-3; v_call: TRBV6-1; d_call: .; clone_size: many; cdr3_nt: TGTGCCAGCAGTCTGACTGGAAGCACAGATACGCAGTATTTT; cdr3_aa: CASSLTGSTDTQYF
j_call: TRBJ1-2; v_call: TRBV27; d_call: TRBD1; clone_size: few; cdr3_nt: TGTGCCAGCAGTTTGACAGGGGGTCCCCTCTATGGCTACACCTTC; cdr3_aa: CASSLTGGPLYGYTF
j_call: TRBJ2-7; v_call: TRBV4-2; d_call: TRBD2; clone_size: .; cdr3_nt: TGTGCCAGCAGCCAGACCTCAGCGGGGTACACCTACGAGCAGTACTTC; cdr3_aa: CASSQTSAGYTYEQYF
j_call: TRBJ1-5; v_call: TRBV19; d_call: .; clone_size: once; cdr3_nt: TGTGCCAGTAGTATTTCAACGGTGGGCCTAGATCAGCCCCAGCATTTT; cdr3_aa: CASSISTVGLDQPQHF
j_call: TRBJ2-1; v_call: TRBV5-5; d_call: TRBD1; clone_size: few; cdr3_nt: TGTGCCAGCAGCTTGGGCTTACTAGGACAGGGGGATGAGCAGTTCTTC; cdr3_aa: CASSLGLLGQGDEQFF
j_call: TRBJ1-1; v_call: TRBV27; d_call: TRBD1; clone_size: few; cdr3_nt: TGTGCCAGCAGCAGTGAGGGGGCGAACACTGAAGCTTTCTTT; cdr3_aa: CASSSEGANTEAFF
j_call: TRBJ1-1; v_call: TRBV11-3; d_call: .; clone_size: few; cdr3_nt: TGTGCCAGCAGCCCCAAAGTCGGGGTCCATGAAGCTTTCTTT; cdr3_aa: CASSPKVGVHEAFF
j_call: TRBJ1-2; v_call: TRBV9; d_call: .; clone_size: medium-sized; cdr3_nt: TGTGCCAGCAGCGTAGATAACATGCCTAGAGGCTACACCTTC; cdr3_aa: CASSVDNMPRGYTF
j_call: TRBJ2-1; v_call: TRBV9; d_call: .; clone_size: few; cdr3_nt: TGTGCCAGCAGCGGGGGCCCTTACCCCAATGAGCAGTTCTTC; cdr3_aa: CASSGGPYPNEQFF
j_call: TRBJ2-1; v_call: TRBV6-2/TRBV6-3; d_call: .; clone_size: .; cdr3_nt: TGTGCCAGCAGTGGGGACAACTCCGTCGATGAGCAGGTCTTC; cdr3_aa: CASSGDNSVDEQVF
j_call: TRBJ2-3; v_call: TRBV6-2/TRBV6-3; d_call: .; clone_size: many; cdr3_nt: TGTGCCAGCAGTTACTCGATTGCTCAACAGCGCACAGATACGCAGTATTTT; cdr3_aa: CASSYSIAQQRTDTQYF
j_call: TRBJ2-3; v_call: TRBV6-1; d_call: .; clone_size: many; cdr3_nt: TGTGCCAGCAGTGGGACAAACACAGATACGCAGTATTTT; cdr3_aa: CASSGTNTDTQYF
j_call: TRBJ1-6; v_call: TRBV12-3/TRBV12-4; d_call: TRBD1; clone_size: many; cdr3_nt: TGTGCCAGCAGGCCGGGACAGAATAATTCACCCCTCCACTTT; cdr3_aa: CASRPGQNNSPLHF
j_call: TRBJ2-2; v_call: TRBV7-3; d_call: TRBD2; clone_size: medium-sized; cdr3_nt: TGTGCCAGCAGCGCGGGACTAGGGGCGACCGGGGAGCTGTTTTTT; cdr3_aa: CASSAGLGATGELFF
j_call: TRBJ2-1; v_call: TRBV2; d_call: TRBD1; clone_size: .; cdr3_nt: TGTGCCAGCAATCCGGGACAGGGGGGCAATGAGCAGTTCTTC; cdr3_aa: CASNPGQGGNEQFF
j_call: TRBJ1-6; v_call: TRBV3-1; d_call: .; clone_size: many; cdr3_nt: TGTGCCAGCAGCCTCCTTGCGGGCGGTAATTCACCCCTCCACTTT; cdr3_aa: CASSLLAGGNSPLHF